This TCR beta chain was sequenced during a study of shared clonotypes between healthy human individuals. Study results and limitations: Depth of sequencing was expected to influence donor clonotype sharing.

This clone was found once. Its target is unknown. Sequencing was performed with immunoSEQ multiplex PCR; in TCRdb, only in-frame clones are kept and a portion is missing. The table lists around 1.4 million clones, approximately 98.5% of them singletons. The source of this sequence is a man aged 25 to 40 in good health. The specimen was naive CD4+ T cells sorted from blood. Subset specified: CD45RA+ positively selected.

The CDR3 nucleotides read TGTGCCAGCACCAGGGTATTGGACATTCAGTACTTC. Its translation: CASTRVLDIQYF. This chain connects TRBV7-2 to TRBJ2-4, with a tentative D call TRBD1 (5 bases). Trimming pared 7 bases from V and 8 bases from J, leaving 12 bases between. The CDR3 totals 12 residues. CDR1 is SGHTA, CDR2 FQGNSA, per germline. Full variable domain (remainder filled in from reference TRBV7-2 and TRBJ2-4): GAGVSQSPSNKVTEKGKDVELRCDPISGHTALYWYRQSLGQGLEFLIYFQGNSAPDKSGLPSDRFSAERTGGSVSTLTIQRTQQEDSAVYLCASTRVLDIQYFGAGTRLSVL.